What follows are 22 T cell receptor beta chains derived from one specimen sequenced in a study of T cells in Graves' hyperthyroidism and ophthalmopathy. Amplification targeted TCR beta CDR3 regions from RNA transcripts. The study used the HTBI primer set for a first-round RT-PCR of the TCR CDR3. Each CDR3 protein is one row after TCRdb ran MiXCR on the multiplex PCR reads. The sample contains under 350,000 distinct CDR3 sequences, roughly 15% of which appear only once. Sequenced input: blood. All receptors derive from a woman in her 40s with Graves' hyperthyroidism.

Concerning this clonotype itself: Given a much more abundant clone one base away, this may be a read error. V gene TRBV13 combines with J gene TRBJ2-1, with a weak D call TRBD1 (5 bases). This CDR3 spans 17 amino acids. Germline CDR1 PRHDT, CDR2 FYEKMQ (reference sequence). CDR3 in amino acids: CAGSSRLRQSSYNEQFF. The CDR3 nucleotides are TGTGCCGGCAGCTCCCGACTCAGACAGAGCTCCTACAATGAGCAGTTCTTC.

This clonotype was seen only a few times. The chain employs TRBV5-1 and TRBJ2-6; D uncertain. This CDR3 is 15 amino acids long. Germline CDR1 and CDR2: SGHRS and YFSETQ. With 5 bases removed from V and 0 bases from J, the gap between germline ends came to 9 bases. In nucleotides, the CDR3 is TGCGCCAGCAGAACAGTGAGCTCTGGGGCCAACGTCCTGACTTTC. Residues: CASRTVSSGANVLTF.

This clonotype appeared many times. V is TRBV28 and J is TRBJ2-7; 8 bases fit TRBD1. The trim removed 6 bases at V and 1 base at J, leaving 8 bases unmatched. Germline CDR1 is MDHEN and CDR2 is SYDVKM. This CDR3 is built from 15 residues. Here the CDR3 DNA reads TGTGCCAGCAGGGTCGGACAGGGTAATTCCTACGAGCAGTACTTC. Translating it yields CASRVGQGNSYEQYF. The variable domain in full, completed from reference TRBV28 and TRBJ2-7, reads DVKVTQSSRYLVKRTGEKVFLECVQDMDHENMFWYRQDPGLGLRLIYFSYDVKMKEKGDIPEGYSVSREKKERFSLILESASTNQTSMYLCASRVGQGNSYEQYFGPGTRLTVT.

This clonotype was counted at least ten times. This chain connects TRBV6-1 to TRBJ1-1; tentative D call: TRBD1 (5 bases). Germline loops: CDR1 MNHNS, CDR2 SASEGT. V was cut by 8 bases and J by 0 bases, with 10 bases left in between. CDR3 size: 13 residues. The CDR3 reads CASSRAVNTEAFF. The CDR3, as DNA: TGTGCCAGCTCCAGGGCAGTGAACACTGAAGCTTTCTTT.

The sample holds many counts of this clonotype. The V gene is TRBV5-1, the J gene TRBJ1-4; the D is unclear. CDR3 length: 14 amino acids. Looked up from germline, CDR1 is SGHRS and CDR2 is YFSETQ. The V gene lost 4 bases and the J gene lost 8 bases, with 15 bases spanning the gap. This chain's CDR3 is CASSRAPVGEKLFF. CDR3 sequence (DNA): TGCGCCAGCAGCCGGGCCCCAGTCGGGGAAAAACTGTTTTTT.

The rearrangement links TRBV6-2 or TRBV6-3 to TRBJ1-5; D is undetermined. The CDR3 runs to 12 residues. V lost 5 bases and J lost 9, with 11 bases in between. Germline V gene data show CDR1 as MNHEY and CDR2 as SVGEGT. CDR3 DNA: TGTGCCAGCAGTCCGGAGGGTGGGCCCCAGCATTTT. Translated: CASSPEGGPQHF.

This clonotype was counted at least ten times. This chain uses TRBV10-3 with TRBJ1-2; TRBD1 is a possible D gene (6 bases). The CDR3 contains 15 residues. Trimming cost V 0 bases and J 8 bases, with 16 bases left between them. Germline V gives CDR1 ENHRY, CDR2 SYGVKD. In nucleotides, the CDR3 is TGTGCCATCAGTGAGTCTACGTCAGGGGTCCGGGGCTACACCTTC. Protein sequence: CAISESTSGVRGYTF.

Remarks on this clonotype: This may be a read error, as it is one base from a much larger clone. The rearrangement links TRBV7-9 to TRBJ1-6, with D perhaps TRBD1 (5 bases). Germline V CDR1 and CDR2: SEHNR, FQNEAQ (reference sequence). This CDR3 is 16 amino acids long. CDR3 sequence (DNA): TGTGCCAGCAGCTCGGATCTGAGGGGTCTTAGTTCACCCCCCCACTTT. Its translation: CASSSDLRGLSSPPHF.

Turning to this clonotype: An end of the junction does not agree with germline; a read error may underlie this. The V and J genes are TRBV20-1 and TRBJ1-1; D possibly corresponds to TRBD1 (5 bases). CDR1 DFQATT and CDR2 SNEGSKA come from the germline V gene (reference sequence). The CDR3 has 15 residues. CDR3 sequence reads: CSARDATGSGTVAFF. The CDR3 DNA follows: TGCAGTGCTAGAGATGCTACGGGGAGTGGGACTGTAGCTTTCTTT.

This chain connects TRBV28 to TRBJ2-3; 11 bases are shared with TRBD2. The germline V gene has CDR1 MDHEN and CDR2 SYDVKM. This CDR3 contains 15 residues. Trimming removed 8 bases from V and 2 bases from J; junction bases left unmatched: 6. CDR3 DNA sequence: TGTGCCAGCGGGGGGACTAGCGGCTTCACAGATACGCAGTATTTT. This encodes CASGGTSGFTDTQYF.

This clonotype was found many times. The V and J genes are TRBV11-1 and TRBJ2-3; D gene ambiguous. The CDR3 runs 16 residues. CDR1 and CDR2 from the germline V gene are SGHAT and FQDESV (reference sequence). V lost 3 bases and J 2 bases, leaving 15 bases between the germline ends. The CDR3 DNA reads as TGTGCCAGCAGCTTGGGCACAGCCTACCCCACAGATACGCAGTATTTT. Translating gives CASSLGTAYPTDTQYF. Together with reference TRBV11-1 and TRBJ2-3, the CDR3 gives the full variable domain: EAEVAQSPRYKITEKSQAVAFWCDPISGHATLYWYRQILGQGPELLVQFQDESVVDDSQLPKDRFSAERLKGVDSTLKIQPAELGDSAMYLCASSLGTAYPTDTQYFGPGTRLTVL.

This sequence joins TRBV20-1 and TRBJ2-1; 13 bases are a match to TRBD2. Germline assignment: CDR1 DFQATT and CDR2 SNEGSKA (reference sequence). V lost 8 bases and J lost 10; bases outside the gene matches: 14. The length of the CDR3 is 15 residues. The CDR3 loop is CSRGGTSGTGEEQFF. In DNA form, the CDR3 reads TGCAGTCGGGGAGGGACTAGCGGGACCGGCGAGGAGCAGTTCTTC.

This CDR3 is CASSVTMGTDTQYF. Written as DNA, the CDR3 is TGTGCCAGCAGCGTAACCATGGGCACAGATACGCAGTATTTT. V usage is TRBV9 and J usage is TRBJ2-3; D is uncertain. The CDR3 loop spans 14 amino acids. V lost 1 base and J lost 1, with 7 bases in between. Germline values: CDR1 SGDLS, CDR2 YYNGEE.

The rearrangement uses TRBV6-4 and TRBJ2-2; D is perhaps TRBD1 (5 bases). V was clipped by 5 bases and J by 0 bases, with 13 bases between them. The CDR3 extends over 16 amino acids. Germline CDR1 MRHNA, CDR2 SNTAGT. The CDR3 region is CASSYRQATNTGELFF. The DNA of the CDR3 is TGTGCCAGCAGTTACAGGCAGGCTACGAACACCGGGGAGCTGTTTTTT.

This clonotype was recorded many times. The chain recombines TRBV28 with TRBJ2-3, with a possible D match to TRBD1 (6 bases). Germline V lookup: CDR1 MDHEN, CDR2 SYDVKM. Between the trimmed V and J ends, which lost 3 bases and 2 bases, there was a span of 9 bases. The CDR3 totals 14 residues. The CDR3, as DNA: TGTGCCAGCAGTTTTCCAGGGGCCACAGATACGCAGTATTTT. It translates to CASSFPGATDTQYF.

This clonotype turned up a few times. The rearrangement uses TRBV24-1 and TRBJ1-2; D might be TRBD1 (6 bases). The CDR3 extends over 16 amino acids. V was cut by 4 bases and J by 4 bases, with 18 bases left in between. Germline CDR1 and CDR2: KGHDR and SFDVKD. The CDR3 loop reads CATSEGGREGTYGYTF. The CDR3 DNA follows: TGTGCCACCAGTGAGGGGGGCCGGGAAGGGACCTATGGCTACACCTTC.

This clonotype was counted ten times or more. V gene TRBV29-1 combines with J gene TRBJ2-3, with 11 bases identical to TRBD1. V dropped 4 bases and J dropped 5; count of bases not matched to a gene: 5. This CDR3 has 14 residues. CDR1 is SQVTM and CDR2 is ANQGSEA in the germline V gene. CDR3 residues: CSVVGTGGGDTQYF. The CDR3, as DNA: TGCAGCGTTGTGGGGACAGGGGGGGGAGATACGCAGTATTTT.

This clonotype appeared a few times. J is TRBJ2-2 and V is TRBV3-1; tentatively, D is TRBD1 (6 bases). The CDR3 totals 17 residues. Trimming pared 4 bases from V and 7 bases from J, leaving 22 bases between. CDR1 LGHDT and CDR2 YNNKEL come from the germline V gene (reference sequence). CDR3 coding DNA: TGTGCCAGCAGCCCTCATAGTGGTAGCGAAGGGGGCGGGGAGCTGTTTTTT. It encodes CASSPHSGSEGGGELFF.

This clonotype has ten or more counts. The chain couples TRBV19 to TRBJ1-6, with TRBD1 as a possible D gene (5 bases). Per germline, CDR1 LNHDA and CDR2 SQIVND (reference sequence). V lost 6 bases and J lost 6, with 12 bases in between. The length of the CDR3 is 14 residues. CDR3 DNA: TGTGCCAGTAGCACTGCCGGGACTAATTCACCCCTCCACTTT. It specifies CASSTAGTNSPLHF.

This clonotype was counted ten times or more. The V call is TRBV9, the J call TRBJ1-6; weak D call: TRBD1 (5 bases). The ends were cut back, 1 base at V and 10 bases at J, with 15 bases in the middle. Germline values: CDR1 SGDLS, CDR2 YYNGEE. There are 15 residues in the CDR3. CDR3 amino acids: CASSVSRGFESPLHF. CDR3 DNA: TGTGCCAGCAGCGTATCGAGGGGTTTTGAGTCACCCCTCCACTTT. Full variable domain (outside the CDR3, taken from reference TRBV9 and TRBJ1-6): DSGVTQTPKHLITATGQRVTLRCSPRSGDLSVYWYQQSLDQGLQFLIQYYNGEERAKGNILERFSAQQFPDLHSELNLSSLELGDSALYFCASSVSRGFESPLHFGNGTRLTVT.

In this sample, this clonotype turned up a few times. J is TRBJ2-3 and V is TRBV20-1, with TRBD2 matching 8 bases. The CDR3 totals 16 residues. Trimming cost V 2 bases and J 2 bases; bases outside gene matches: 9. Per the germline V gene, CDR1 is DFQATT and CDR2 is SNEGSKA (reference sequence). The CDR3: CSARWGASGFTDTQYF. In nucleotides, the CDR3 is TGCAGTGCTAGATGGGGCGCTAGCGGGTTCACAGATACGCAGTATTTT.

This clonotype was counted ten times or more. The rearrangement links TRBV3-1 to TRBJ1-2; 7 nucleotides agree with TRBD1. The CDR3 totals 14 residues. Unmatched junction bases numbered 6, after V lost 1 base and J lost 7 bases. CDR1 is LGHDT, CDR2 YNNKEL, per germline (reference sequence). The CDR3 region is CASSQGQGSVGYTF. The CDR3 region has the DNA TGTGCCAGCAGCCAAGGACAGGGTTCGGTTGGCTACACCTTC. The complete variable domain, with remaining parts taken from reference TRBV3-1 and TRBJ1-2, reads DTAVSQTPKYLVTQMGNDKSIKCEQNLGHDTMYWYKQDSKKFLKIMFSYNNKELIINETVPNRFSPKSPDKAHLNLHINSLELGDSAVYFCASSQGQGSVGYTFGSGTRLTVV.